This T cell receptor beta chain is from a study of blood T cell repertoires in COVID-19. Overall study context: The origin of the acute and convalescent COVID-19 samples was the United States, Italy and Spain. Sources were T cells, B-cell-depleted T cells, or PBMCs; the material itself was cDNA or gDNA.

Recruited during active infection, patients (from Seattle) were subsequently followed longitudinally. Original processing methods: Reference gene primer amplification in the assay estimated nucleated cell counts. The data were produced by immunoSEQ multiplex PCR, yet TCRdb's version contains in-frame clones alone and is incomplete. V, J and clone size were drawn from that table, and D and trimming were deduced from the DNA. This table holds roughly 210,000 clones, roughly 80% found once. The CDR3 is made up of 13 amino acids. With 5 bases removed from V and 6 bases from J, the gap between germline ends came to 10 bases. From germline, CDR1 is SGHTA and CDR2 FQGNSA.

The TCR sequence derives from an elderly woman with COVID-19, enrolled during active disease. The chain combines TRBV7-2 with TRBJ2-2, with D possibly being TRBD2 (5 bases). The sample consisted of peripheral blood. The CDR3 DNA reads TGTGCCAGCAGCGGACTCAGTCCCGGGGAGCTGTTTTTT. It translates to CASSGLSPGELFF. The full variable domain, completed using reference TRBV7-2 and TRBJ2-2, is GAGVSQSPSNKVTEKGKDVELRCDPISGHTALYWYRQSLGQGLEFLIYFQGNSAPDKSGLPSDRFSAERTGGSVSTLTIQRTQQEDSAVYLCASSGLSPGELFFGEGSRLTVL.